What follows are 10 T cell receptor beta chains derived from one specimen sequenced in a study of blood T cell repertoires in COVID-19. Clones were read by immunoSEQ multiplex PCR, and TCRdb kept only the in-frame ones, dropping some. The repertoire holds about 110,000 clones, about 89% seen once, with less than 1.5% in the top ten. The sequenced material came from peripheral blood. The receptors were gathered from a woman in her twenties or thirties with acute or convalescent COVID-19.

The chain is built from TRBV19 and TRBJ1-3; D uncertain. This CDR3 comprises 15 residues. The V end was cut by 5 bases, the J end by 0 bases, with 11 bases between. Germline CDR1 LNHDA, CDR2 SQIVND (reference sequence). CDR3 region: CASSPMKSSGNTIYF. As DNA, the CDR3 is TGTGCCAGTAGTCCAATGAAGAGCTCTGGAAACACCATATATTTT.

The CDR3 DNA is TGCGCCAGCAGCCAAGCAGCTTTACAGCCCCAGGAGGGGGCTTTCTTT. This translates into CASSQAALQPQEGAFF. The genes are TRBV4-1 and TRBJ1-1, with a weak D call TRBD1 (5 bases). The CDR3 runs 16 residues. V was trimmed by 1 base and J by 11 bases, leaving 23 bases between them. Germline CDR1 is MGHRA and CDR2 is YSYEKL.

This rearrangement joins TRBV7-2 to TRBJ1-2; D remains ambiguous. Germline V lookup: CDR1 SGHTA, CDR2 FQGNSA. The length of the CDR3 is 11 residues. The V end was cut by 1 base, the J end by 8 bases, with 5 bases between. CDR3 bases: TGTGCCAGCAGCTTAGAGCGGGGCTACACCTTC. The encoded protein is CASSLERGYTF.

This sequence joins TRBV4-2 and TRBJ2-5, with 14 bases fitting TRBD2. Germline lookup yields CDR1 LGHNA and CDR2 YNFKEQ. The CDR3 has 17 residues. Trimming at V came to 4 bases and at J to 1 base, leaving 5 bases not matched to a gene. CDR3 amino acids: CASSLNGLAGGQETQYF. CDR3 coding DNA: TGTGCCAGCAGCCTAAATGGACTAGCGGGAGGCCAAGAGACCCAGTACTTC.

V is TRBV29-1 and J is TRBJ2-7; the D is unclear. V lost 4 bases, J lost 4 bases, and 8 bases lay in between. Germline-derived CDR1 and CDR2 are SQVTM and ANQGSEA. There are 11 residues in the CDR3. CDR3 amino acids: CSVGYSYEQYF. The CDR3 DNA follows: TGCAGCGTTGGATACAGTTACGAGCAGTACTTC.

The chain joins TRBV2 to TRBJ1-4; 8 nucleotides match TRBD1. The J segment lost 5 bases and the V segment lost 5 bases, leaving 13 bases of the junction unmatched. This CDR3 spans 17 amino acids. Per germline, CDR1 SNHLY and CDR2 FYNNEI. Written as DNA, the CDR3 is TGTGCCAGCAGTAGAACTACCTCAGGACAGGGCAATGAAAAACTGTTTTTT. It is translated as CASSRTTSGQGNEKLFF.

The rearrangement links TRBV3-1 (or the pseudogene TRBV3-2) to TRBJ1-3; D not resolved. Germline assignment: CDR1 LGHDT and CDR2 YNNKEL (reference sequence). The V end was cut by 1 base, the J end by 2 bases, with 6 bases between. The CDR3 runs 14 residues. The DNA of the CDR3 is TGTGCCAGCAGCCAAGCTGGCACTGGAAACACCATATATTTT. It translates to CASSQAGTGNTIYF.

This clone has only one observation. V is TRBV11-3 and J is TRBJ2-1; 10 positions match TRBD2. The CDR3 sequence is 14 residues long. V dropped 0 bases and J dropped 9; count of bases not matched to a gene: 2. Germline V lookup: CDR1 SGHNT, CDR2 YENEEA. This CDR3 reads CASSLDSGGTEQFF. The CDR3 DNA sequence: TGTGCCAGCAGCTTAGATAGCGGGGGGACTGAGCAGTTCTTC.

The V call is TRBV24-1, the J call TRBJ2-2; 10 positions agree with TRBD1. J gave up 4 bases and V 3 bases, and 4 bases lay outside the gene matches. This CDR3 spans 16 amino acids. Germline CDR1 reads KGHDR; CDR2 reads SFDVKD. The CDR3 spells CATSDRGQGFTGELFF. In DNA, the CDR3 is TGTGCCACCAGTGATAGGGGACAGGGGTTCACCGGGGAGCTGTTTTTT.

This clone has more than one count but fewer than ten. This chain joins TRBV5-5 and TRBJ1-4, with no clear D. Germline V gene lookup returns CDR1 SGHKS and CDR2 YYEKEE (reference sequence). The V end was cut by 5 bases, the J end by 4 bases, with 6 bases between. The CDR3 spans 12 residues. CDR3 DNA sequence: TGTGCCAGCAGTTCAATTAATGAAAAACTGTTTTTT. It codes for CASSSINEKLFF.